These 26 T cell receptor beta chains originate from one sample sequenced in a study of a mutant IDH1 vaccine in newly diagnosed glioma. Profiling relied on immunoSEQ multiplex PCR, and the TCRdb table lists in-frame clones only, not all of them. The sample holds about 92,000 clones, roughly 77% seen once. Described time point: baseline, week 1 (first vaccination visit). Treatment defined: pre-vaccination baseline after standard-of-care therapy. Source: PBMCs, taken from a glioma patient treated with radiotherapy, temozolomide or both. The receptors shown here come from a man aged 35 to 55 with glioma.

This sequence joins TRBV5-6 and TRBJ2-3; TRBD2 matches 8 bases. The germline CDR1 and CDR2 sequences are SGHDT and YYEEEE. This CDR3 has 15 residues. J gave up 2 bases and V 3 bases, and 5 bases lay outside the gene matches. CDR3 protein: CASSYLAGPTDTQYF. CDR3 DNA: TGTGCCAGCAGCTACTTAGCGGGACCCACAGATACGCAGTATTTT.

The rearrangement uses TRBV7-9 and TRBJ2-1; the D gene is possibly TRBD2 (6 bases). Germline V lookup: CDR1 SEHNR, CDR2 FQNEAQ (reference sequence). The V end was cut by 10 bases, the J end by 8 bases, with 12 bases between. The CDR3 spans 11 residues. This chain's CDR3 is CATFPGDEQFF. The CDR3 coding sequence is TGTGCCACTTTTCCGGGGGATGAGCAGTTCTTC.

The chain joins TRBV6-5 to TRBJ2-7, with TRBD2 identical over 11 bases. This CDR3 has 16 residues. Trimming cost V 0 bases and J 6 bases; bases outside gene matches: 7. CDR1 is MNHEY, CDR2 SVGAGI, per germline. The CDR3 spells CASSYSIAGGPGEQYF. The DNA for the CDR3 is TGTGCCAGCAGTTACTCGATAGCGGGAGGGCCCGGCGAGCAGTACTTC.

A remark on this clone: Germline and junction disagree at one end, which may indicate a read error. V gene TRBV29-1 combines with J gene TRBJ2-5; D is possibly TRBD2 (5 bases). This CDR3 has 8 residues. Germline-derived CDR1 and CDR2 are SQVTM and ANQGSEA. Written as DNA, the CDR3 is TGCAGCGTTGAAGACGGGGACTTC. Its protein product is CSVEDGDF.

The table lists this clone with a few counts. V is TRBV10-1 and J is TRBJ1-5; possibly TRBD1 for D (5 bases). Germline values: CDR1 WNHNN, CDR2 SYGVQD (reference sequence). Trimming stripped 7 bases from V and 2 bases from J, with 12 bases between. The CDR3 consists of 14 residues. CDR3 DNA: TGCGCCAGCACCCCGGGGGTCGGCAATCAGCCCCAGCATTTT. It codes for CASTPGVGNQPQHF.

CDR3 loop: CASSSASYEQYF. CDR3 nucleotides: TGTGCCAGCAGTTCCGCTTCCTACGAGCAGTACTTC. J is TRBJ2-7 and V is TRBV6-6, with unresolved D. Trimming took off 4 bases at V and 1 base at J, with 5 bases between the two ends. The V gene's germline CDR1 is MNHNY and CDR2 SVGAGI (reference sequence). The CDR3 loop spans 12 amino acids.

This rearrangement joins TRBV7-9 to TRBJ2-7, with 7 bases aligning to TRBD1. With 2 bases clipped from V and 2 bases from J, the junction kept 0 bases outside the gene matches. Germline CDR1 is SEHNR and CDR2 is FQNEAQ (reference sequence). The CDR3 sequence is 13 residues long. CDR3 in DNA: TGTGCCAGCAGCTTACAGGGGGCCTACGAGCAGTACTTC. It encodes CASSLQGAYEQYF.

The V and J genes are TRBV20-1 and TRBJ2-7; TRBD1 might be the D (5 bases). Looked up from germline, CDR1 is DFQATT and CDR2 is SNEGSKA (reference sequence). This CDR3 comprises 11 residues. Deletions cut 1 base from V and 5 bases from J, with 6 bases between. The CDR3, as DNA: TGCAGTGCTAGAGGACAGAACGAGCAGTACTTC. Translated, it gives CSARGQNEQYF.

The J gene is TRBJ2-7, the V gene TRBV5-1; 15 bases align to TRBD2. The CDR3 runs 17 residues. Germline V gives CDR1 SGHRS, CDR2 YFSETQ. V lost 5 bases to trimming and J lost 1 base; unmatched junction nucleotides: 7. The CDR3 region has the DNA TGCGCCAGCAGTTACGGACTAGCGGGAGGGCTTTCCTACGAGCAGTACTTC. Its translation: CASSYGLAGGLSYEQYF. Based on the CDR3 plus reference TRBV5-1 and TRBJ2-7, the full variable domain is KAGVTQTPRYLIKTRGQQVTLSCSPISGHRSVSWYQQTPGQGLQFLFEYFSETQRNKGNFPGRFSGRQFSNSRSEMNVSTLELGDSALYLCASSYGLAGGLSYEQYFGPGTRLTVT.

The chain links TRBV5-5 to TRBJ1-1, with 7 bases matching TRBD1. The V gene end was trimmed by 2 bases and the J gene end by 2 bases; junction bases not matched to a gene: 6. The CDR3 is 15 amino acids. The V gene's germline CDR1 is SGHKS and CDR2 YYEKEE (reference sequence). DNA for the CDR3: TGTGCCAGCAGCTTCTGGGGACAGCGAAACACTGAAGCTTTCTTT. Translation gives CASSFWGQRNTEAFF.

The chain employs TRBV7-2 and TRBJ2-7; D assignment may be TRBD1 or TRBD2 (5 bases each). CDR3 length: 14 amino acids. The V end was cut by 1 base, the J end by 0 bases, with 7 bases between. Germline CDR1 SGHTA, CDR2 FQGNSA. The CDR3 region has the DNA TGTGCCAGCAGCTTAGACGGGGCCTCCTACGAGCAGTACTTC. Translation: CASSLDGASYEQYF.

The chain recombines TRBV30 with TRBJ2-1; 12 nucleotides match TRBD2. The CDR3 contains 17 residues. Germline values: CDR1 GTSNPN, CDR2 SVGIG (reference sequence). The V and J ends lost 3 bases and 0 bases, in that order; junction bases with no gene match: 6. CDR3 bases: TGTGCCTGGAGGGGGACTAGCGGGTTAAGCTCCTACAATGAGCAGTTCTTC. Translated, it gives CAWRGTSGLSSYNEQFF.

The chain employs TRBV2 and TRBJ2-1; TRBD1 agrees at 10 bases. V lost 4 bases, J lost 7 bases, and 1 base stayed unmatched. CDR3 length: 13 amino acids. Germline V gene sequence: CDR1 SNHLY, CDR2 FYNNEI. The CDR3: CASSGQGANEQFF. The CDR3 DNA reads as TGTGCCAGCAGTGGACAGGGGGCTAATGAGCAGTTCTTC.

This clone was seen a handful of times. This chain joins TRBV7-2 and TRBJ1-5; tentatively, D is TRBD1 (5 bases). The CDR3 extends over 15 amino acids. The V gene lost 1 base and the J gene lost 0 bases, with 7 bases spanning the gap. The germline V gene has CDR1 SGHTA and CDR2 FQGNSA. The CDR3 sequence: CASSLDRISNQPQHF. For the CDR3, the DNA is TGTGCCAGCAGCTTAGACAGGATTAGCAATCAGCCCCAGCATTTT.

V usage is TRBV27 and J usage is TRBJ2-2; D not resolved. Trimming cost V 1 base and J 7 bases, with 10 bases left between them. The CDR3 length is 14 residues. Germline V gene data show CDR1 as MNHEY and CDR2 as SMNVEV (reference sequence). CDR3 region: CASSLYYGFGELFF. Written as DNA, the CDR3 is TGTGCCAGCAGTTTATACTACGGGTTCGGGGAGCTGTTTTTT.

V and J are TRBV7-2 and TRBJ1-2; TRBD1 aligns across 7 bases. This CDR3 contains 13 residues. The V gene end was trimmed by 5 bases and the J gene end by 8 bases; junction bases not matched to a gene: 8. Germline V gene sequence: CDR1 SGHTA, CDR2 FQGNSA. The CDR3 DNA follows: TGTGCCAGCAGCGCCGGGACAGTGAGGGGCTACACCTTC. Its protein product is CASSAGTVRGYTF.

The chain employs TRBV30 and TRBJ1-6, with unresolved D. Germline V gene sequence: CDR1 GTSNPN, CDR2 SVGIG (reference sequence). The CDR3 extends over 14 amino acids. V was trimmed by 2 bases and J by 4 bases, leaving 9 bases between them. The CDR3, as DNA: TGTGCCTGGAGTAACAGTTTGTATAATTCACCCCTCCACTTT. Translated, it gives CAWSNSLYNSPLHF.

The chain carries TRBV7-2 and TRBJ1-5, with TRBD1 matching 7 bases. With V trimmed by 5 bases and J by 7 bases, 8 bases remained unmatched. This CDR3 contains 14 residues. CDR1 SGHTA and CDR2 FQGNSA come from the germline V gene. The CDR3 DNA is TGTGCCAGCAGCCCCAGACAGGGTGTCCAGCCCCAGCATTTT. Translating it yields CASSPRQGVQPQHF. Based on the CDR3 plus reference TRBV7-2 and TRBJ1-5, the full variable domain is GAGVSQSPSNKVTEKGKDVELRCDPISGHTALYWYRQSLGQGLEFLIYFQGNSAPDKSGLPSDRFSAERTGGSVSTLTIQRTQQEDSAVYLCASSPRQGVQPQHFGDGTRLSIL.

This clone was counted between two and nine times. This chain connects TRBV7-8 to TRBJ1-2, with 9 bases that match TRBD1. J was trimmed by 0 bases and V by 5 bases; bases with no gene match: 7. CDR3 length: 16 residues. Germline V lookup: CDR1 SGHVS, CDR2 FQNEAQ. CDR3 DNA sequence: TGTGCCAGCAGCCAACGGGACAGGGCAGCTAACTATGGCTACACCTTC. Translating gives CASSQRDRAANYGYTF.

The V and J genes are TRBV27 and TRBJ1-1, with 7 bases identical to TRBD1. With V trimmed by 5 bases and J by 1 base, 4 bases remained unmatched. Germline CDR1 is MNHEY and CDR2 is SMNVEV (reference sequence). The CDR3 is 14 amino acids. The CDR3 loop reads CASSRQGSNTEAFF. CDR3 bases: TGTGCCAGCAGTCGACAGGGATCGAACACTGAAGCTTTCTTT.

V and J are TRBV28 and TRBJ2-7; no definite D call. The V gene's germline CDR1 is MDHEN and CDR2 SYDVKM. The CDR3 length is 12 residues. V lost 3 bases and J lost 5, with 8 bases in between. The CDR3: CASSFAPHEQYF. CDR3 DNA sequence: TGTGCCAGCAGTTTCGCGCCCCACGAGCAGTACTTC.

This sequence joins TRBV19 and TRBJ2-5; D is undetermined. The J call may be mistaken, given a closer DNA end match to TRBJ2-7. This CDR3 is 12 amino acids long. Germline CDR1 and CDR2: LNHDA and SQIVND (reference sequence). In DNA, the CDR3 is TGTGCCAGTAGTATAGATGGATACGAGCAGTACTTC. It specifies CASSIDGYEQYF.

This clone was observed a handful of times. The chain employs TRBV10-2 and TRBJ1-3; D might be TRBD1 (5 bases). CDR1 is WSHSY, CDR2 SAAADI, per germline. The CDR3 spans 15 residues. V lost 3 bases to trimming and J lost 2 bases, with 11 bases between them. CDR3 bases: TGCGCCAGCAGTGATGGGGGGACCCCTGGAAACACCATATATTTT. Translation gives CASSDGGTPGNTIYF.

This rearrangement joins TRBV18 to TRBJ2-7; tentatively, D is TRBD1 (5 bases). V was shortened by 3 bases and J by 4 bases, with 16 bases between the two germline ends. The CDR3 sequence is 15 residues long. Germline V gene sequence: CDR1 KGHSH, CDR2 LQKENI. This CDR3 is CASSPVTDTRYEQYF. The CDR3, as DNA: TGTGCCAGCTCACCTGTGACGGACACCAGGTACGAGCAGTACTTC. The entire variable domain, with the rest obtained from reference TRBV18 and TRBJ2-7, is as follows: NAGVMQNPRHLVRRRGQEARLRCSPMKGHSHVYWYRQLPEEGLKFMVYLQKENIIDESGMPKERFSAEFPKEGPSILRIQQVVRGDSAAYFCASSPVTDTRYEQYFGPGTRLTVT.

The genes are TRBV6-1 and TRBJ1-1, with 7 bases matching TRBD1. This CDR3 comprises 14 residues. The junction had 4 bases not matched to a gene; V was cut back by 5 bases and J by 1 base. Germline lookup yields CDR1 MNHNS and CDR2 SASEGT. CDR3 nucleotides: TGTGCCAGCAGTAACAGGGGCGAGAACACTGAAGCTTTCTTT. It translates to CASSNRGENTEAFF.

The V call is TRBV6-5, the J call TRBJ2-7; 7 nucleotides align to TRBD1. Germline V gene data show CDR1 as MNHEY and CDR2 as SVGAGI. Losses at the gene ends were 8 bases for V and 2 bases for J; bases not matched to a gene: 3. The CDR3 covers 12 residues. In DNA form, the CDR3 reads TGTGCCAGCTGGGACAGCGCCTACGAGCAGTACTTC. This gives the protein CASWDSAYEQYF.